This T cell receptor (beta chain) was retrieved from a study of blood T cell repertoires in COVID-19. The length of the CDR3 is 17 residues. Germline V gene data show CDR1 as LGHDT and CDR2 as YNNKEL (reference sequence). The V end was cut by 4 bases, the J end by 2 bases, with 19 bases between. This clone was found a few times. In the study's own analysis: Amplified reference gene primers provided the basis for estimating nucleated cell counts. Clones were sequenced by immunoSEQ multiplex PCR, and TCRdb holds only the in-frame ones, with some missing. The DNA gave D and trimming, while V, J and clone size come from that table. There are more than 100,000 clones in the sample; more than 75% occur only once, and 9.5% to 15% lies in the top ten.

This clonotype originated in a human donor in a cohort sampled during active COVID-19. The chain uses TRBV3-1 (or the pseudogene TRBV3-2) and TRBJ2-3; weak D call: TRBD2 (7 bases). The sample comprised peripheral blood. The CDR3 is CASSPVGVGGPTDTQYF. The CDR3 DNA is TGTGCCAGCAGCCCAGTAGGGGTCGGGGGGCCCACAGATACGCAGTATTTT.